These 21 T cell receptor beta chains were all obtained from the same sample, sequenced in a study of T cells expressing NK-cell markers. Each CDR3 protein gets one entry in TCRdb, which reprocessed the 5' RACE reads and gives no DNA. The listing contains hundreds of thousands of distinct CDR3 sequences. Sequencing was carried out using blood T cells: a sorted CD56 or NKG2C T cell subset, CD4+ or CD8+ T cells, or bulk PBMC T cells (not recorded which). The receptors come from a man aged 18 to 69 in good health.

The chain uses TRBV2 and TRBJ2-7; TCRdb's assignment of TRBD1 cannot be checked, as there is no DNA. The germline gives CDR1 SNHLY, CDR2 FYNNEI. This CDR3 spans 14 amino acids. The CDR3 region is CASSKDRSTDKQYF.

J is TRBJ2-3 and V is TRBV20-1. CDR1 and CDR2 from the germline V gene are DFQATT and SNEGSKA (reference sequence). CDR3 size: 14 residues. This CDR3 is CSARDSTGTDTQYF.

The chain carries TRBV29-1 and TRBJ1-4; TCRdb outputs TRBD1, but without DNA this stays unchecked. CDR1 and CDR2 from the germline V gene are SQVTM and ANQGSEA. This CDR3 comprises 14 residues. CDR3 protein: CSVMTPAGNEKLFF.

The chain carries TRBV2 and TRBJ2-5; the D call of TRBD1 rests on TCRdb alone, since no DNA is present to check it. The CDR3 runs 13 residues. CDR1 is SNHLY and CDR2 is FYNNEI in the germline V gene. CDR3 protein: CASSDEGRRTQYF.

This sequence joins TRBV6-1 and TRBJ1-2; TCRdb's D call of TRBD1 is untestable without DNA. Germline values: CDR1 MNHNS, CDR2 SASEGT. This CDR3 contains 15 residues. The CDR3 reads CASRVVDSPNYGYTF.

The V and J genes are TRBV4-2 and TRBJ2-7; TCRdb lists TRBD1, though no DNA is available to test this call. This CDR3 has 14 residues. Germline V gene sequence: CDR1 LGHNA, CDR2 YNFKEQ. The CDR3 is CASSQAFARREQYF.

The rearrangement uses TRBV6-1 and TRBJ2-3. This CDR3 is built from 14 residues. Germline V gene lookup returns CDR1 MNHNS and CDR2 SASEGT. The CDR3: CASHGIVNTDTQYF.

CDR3: CASSSIGGRDEQFF. The chain uses TRBV5-1 and TRBJ2-1; TCRdb's assignment of TRBD1 cannot be checked, as there is no DNA. Germline CDR1 and CDR2: SGHRS and YFSETQ. This CDR3 is built from 14 residues.

The CDR3 here is CSARSFALSSGANVLTF. The chain employs TRBV20-1 and TRBJ2-6. In germline, CDR1 is DFQATT, CDR2 SNEGSKA (reference sequence). This CDR3 has 17 residues.

This rearrangement joins TRBV12-3 or TRBV12-4 to TRBJ2-2; the TRBD1 assignment by TCRdb is unverifiable without DNA. The CDR3 has 14 amino acids. The CDR3 spells CASRAGKNTGELFF.

V is TRBV7-8 and J is TRBJ2-7; as DNA is missing, the TRBD2 call by TCRdb cannot be tested. Germline V lookup: CDR1 SGHVS, CDR2 FQNEAQ. This CDR3 has 15 residues. The CDR3 reads CASSLQGSIGDEQYF.

The chain couples TRBV7-3 to TRBJ2-3; the D call from TCRdb, TRBD1, cannot be confirmed without DNA. CDR1 SGHTA and CDR2 FQGTGA come from the germline V gene. The CDR3 runs 14 residues. The CDR3: CASSSSGGIDTQYF.

This chain joins TRBV5-8 and TRBJ2-1. CDR3 size: 13 residues. From germline, CDR1 is SGHTS and CDR2 YDEGEE. The CDR3 is CASSEDQYNEQFF. The whole variable domain, remainder taken from reference TRBV5-8 and TRBJ2-1, is EAGVTQSPTHLIKTRGQQATLRCSPISGHTSVYWYQQALGLGLQFLLWYDEGEERNRGNFPPRFSGRQFPNYSSELNVNALELEDSALYLCASSEDQYNEQFFGPGTRLTVL.

The chain is built from TRBV9 and TRBJ1-2; TCRdb's D gene call, TRBD1, goes unchecked for lack of DNA. This CDR3 contains 18 residues. Germline lookup yields CDR1 SGDLS and CDR2 YYNGEE. CDR3 sequence reads: CASSVRAGVFFSNYGYTF. The full variable domain, completed using reference TRBV9 and TRBJ1-2, is DSGVTQTPKHLITATGQRVTLRCSPRSGDLSVYWYQQSLDQGLQFLIQYYNGEERAKGNILERFSAQQFPDLHSELNLSSLELGDSALYFCASSVRAGVFFSNYGYTFGSGTRLTVV.

V is TRBV19 and J is TRBJ2-1; TCRdb's D gene call, TRBD1, goes unchecked for lack of DNA. The germline gives CDR1 LNHDA, CDR2 SQIVND (reference sequence). CDR3 length equals 15 residues. The CDR3 protein is CASSSRGTGVNEQFF.

The J gene is TRBJ2-2, the V gene TRBV19. Germline values: CDR1 LNHDA, CDR2 SQIVND (reference sequence). The CDR3 spans 16 residues. CDR3: CASSMVGTRGTGELFF.

J is TRBJ1-2 and V is TRBV28; lacking DNA, the TRBD1 call made by TCRdb goes unchecked. The germline gives CDR1 MDHEN, CDR2 SYDVKM. CDR3 size: 14 residues. CDR3 amino acids: CASSPGTVGNGYTF.

V usage is TRBV6-1 and J usage is TRBJ1-1. The CDR3 totals 15 residues. The germline V gene encodes CDR1 MNHNS and CDR2 SASEGT. The CDR3: CASSRLAVQNTEAFF.

The V call is TRBV20-1, the J call TRBJ2-3; TCRdb lists TRBD1, though no DNA is available to test this call. This CDR3 spans 17 amino acids. Germline loops: CDR1 DFQATT, CDR2 SNEGSKA (reference sequence). The CDR3 sequence is CSARAVLAGGLADTQYF.

The CDR3 loop reads CASSLTLADYEQYF. The gene calls are TRBV6-1 and TRBJ2-7; lacking DNA, the TRBD2 call made by TCRdb goes unchecked. The CDR3 sequence is 14 residues long. From germline, CDR1 is MNHNS and CDR2 SASEGT.

The V and J genes are TRBV6-5 and TRBJ2-7; TCRdb lists TRBD1, though no DNA is available to test this call. This CDR3 is 13 amino acids long. Germline values: CDR1 MNHEY, CDR2 SVGAGI. The CDR3 sequence is CASSRTGPREQYF.